Sequencing of this T cell receptor (beta chain) was carried out in a study of T-cell memory formation after mild COVID-19. V dropped 3 bases and J dropped 1 base, with 9 bases sitting between them. Germline CDR1 reads SGDLS; CDR2 reads YYNGEE. The CDR3 spans 14 residues. MiXCR, run by TCRdb on the 5' RACE reads, gives a single entry per CDR3 protein. The sample carries 150,000 to 200,000 distinct CDR3 sequences, about 22% recorded once. This clonotype was seen only a few times. Antigen specificity is unknown. Study-level points and caveats: The study detected some responding clones in pre-infection memory, suggesting cross-reactive memory joined. CD8+ contracting clones occupied EMRA, while CD4+ ones occupied mainly CM and EM. Later expanders leaned CD4+, whereas day 15 to 85 contracting clones were balanced CD4/CD8. Nothing showed for sure that second-wave clones peaking on day 37 were SARS-CoV-2 specific.

The sample taken for sequencing was PBMCs or a T cell subset sorted from them (not recorded which). The TCR comes from an adult woman who had mild COVID-19 (a few samples of this study predate the infection). Cell type and time point are not known. The rearrangement uses TRBV9 and TRBJ2-3, with D perhaps matching TRBD1 (5 bases). The CDR3 coding sequence is TGTGCCAGCAGCGCCGACAGTCGCACAGATACGCAGTATTTT. Translating gives CASSADSRTDTQYF. Full variable domain (missing parts from reference TRBV9 and TRBJ2-3): DSGVTQTPKHLITATGQRVTLRCSPRSGDLSVYWYQQSLDQGLQFLIQYYNGEERAKGNILERFSAQQFPDLHSELNLSSLELGDSALYFCASSADSRTDTQYFGPGTRLTVL.